Below, 2 T cell receptor beta chains from the same sample are listed, as sequenced in a study of T cells in Graves' hyperthyroidism and ophthalmopathy. Amplified TCR beta CDR3 regions came from RNA transcripts. The study used the HTBI primer set for a first-round RT-PCR of the TCR CDR3. TCRdb reprocessed the multiplex PCR reads with MiXCR, giving one entry per CDR3 protein. This table has approximately 740,000 distinct CDR3 sequences, 14% appearing once. Sequencing used blood. The receptors here all came from a woman aged 18-35 years with Graves' hyperthyroidism.

This clonotype was observed a handful of times. This rearrangement joins TRBV27 to TRBJ2-5; no clear D gene. Trimming took 11 bases from V and 2 from J, leaving 12 bases between them. This CDR3 spans 12 amino acids. Germline V lookup: CDR1 MNHEY, CDR2 SMNVEV (reference sequence). The DNA for the CDR3 is TGTGCCCGATCGCCAGATCAAGAGACCCAGTACTTC. It translates to CARSPDQETQYF.

The rearrangement uses TRBV9 and TRBJ1-1; D is undetermined. Germline lookup yields CDR1 SGDLS and CDR2 YYNGEE. V lost 0 bases and J lost 4, with 7 bases in between. The CDR3 is 13 amino acids. CDR3 in DNA: TGTGCCAGCAGCGTAGCCGCCAGCACTGAAGCTTTCTTT. It specifies CASSVAASTEAFF. The variable domain in full, with the rest retrieved from reference TRBV9 and TRBJ1-1, is DSGVTQTPKHLITATGQRVTLRCSPRSGDLSVYWYQQSLDQGLQFLIQYYNGEERAKGNILERFSAQQFPDLHSELNLSSLELGDSALYFCASSVAASTEAFFGQGTRLTVV.